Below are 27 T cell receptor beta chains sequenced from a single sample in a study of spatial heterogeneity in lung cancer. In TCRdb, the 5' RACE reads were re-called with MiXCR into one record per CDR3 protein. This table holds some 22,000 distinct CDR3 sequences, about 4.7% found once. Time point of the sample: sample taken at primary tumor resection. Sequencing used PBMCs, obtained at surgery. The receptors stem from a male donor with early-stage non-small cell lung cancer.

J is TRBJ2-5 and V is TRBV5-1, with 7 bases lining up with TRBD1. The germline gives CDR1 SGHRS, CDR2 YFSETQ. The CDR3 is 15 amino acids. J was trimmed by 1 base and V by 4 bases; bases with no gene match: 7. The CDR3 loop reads CASSPPQGIQETQYF. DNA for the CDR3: TGCGCCAGCAGCCCCCCACAGGGGATCCAAGAGACCCAGTACTTC.

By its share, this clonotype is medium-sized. The CDR3 region has the DNA TGTGCCAGCAGTTTAAGAGATAACTATGGCTACACCTTC. As protein: CASSLRDNYGYTF. The genes are TRBV12-3 or TRBV12-4 and TRBJ1-2, with D uncertain. V was pared by 2 bases and J by 1 base, with 5 bases between. The CDR3 extends over 13 amino acids.

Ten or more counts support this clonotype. CDR3 in DNA: TGTGCCACCAGCAGGGATATTTTGGATACGCAGTATTTT. Its protein product is CATSRDILDTQYF. The chain couples TRBV15 to TRBJ2-3; no reliable D call. Trimming removed 3 bases from V and 6 bases from J, with 10 bases in between. CDR1 LNHNV and CDR2 YYDKDF come from the germline V gene (reference sequence). There are 13 residues in the CDR3.

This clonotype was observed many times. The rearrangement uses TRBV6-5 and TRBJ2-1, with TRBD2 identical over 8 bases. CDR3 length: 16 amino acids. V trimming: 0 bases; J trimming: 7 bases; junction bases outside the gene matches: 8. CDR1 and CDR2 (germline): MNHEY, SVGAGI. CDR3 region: CASSYSPGGATNEQFF. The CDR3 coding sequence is TGTGCCAGCAGTTACTCCCCGGGGGGGGCCACTAATGAGCAGTTCTTC.

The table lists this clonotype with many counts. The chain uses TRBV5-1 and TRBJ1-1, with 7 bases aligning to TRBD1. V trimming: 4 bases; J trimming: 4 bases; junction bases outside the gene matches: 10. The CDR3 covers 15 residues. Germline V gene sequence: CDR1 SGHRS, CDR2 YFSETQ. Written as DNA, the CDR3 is TGCGCCAGCAGCACGACAGGGTTTAGCGGCACTGAAGCTTTCTTT. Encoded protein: CASSTTGFSGTEAFF.

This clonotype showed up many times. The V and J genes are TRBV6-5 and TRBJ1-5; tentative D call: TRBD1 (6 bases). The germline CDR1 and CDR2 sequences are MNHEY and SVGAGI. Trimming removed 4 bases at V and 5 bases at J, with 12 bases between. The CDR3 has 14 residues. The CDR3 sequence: CASSSFGGDQPQHF. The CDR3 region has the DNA TGTGCCAGCAGTTCCTTCGGGGGCGATCAGCCCCAGCATTTT.

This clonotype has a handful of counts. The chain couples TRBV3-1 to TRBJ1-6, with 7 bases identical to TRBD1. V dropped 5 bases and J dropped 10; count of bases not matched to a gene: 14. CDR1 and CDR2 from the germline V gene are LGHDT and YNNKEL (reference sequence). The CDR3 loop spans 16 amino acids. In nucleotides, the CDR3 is TGTGCCAGCAGCAACGACAGGGCTCAGGGAGGATCACCCCTCCACTTT. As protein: CASSNDRAQGGSPLHF.

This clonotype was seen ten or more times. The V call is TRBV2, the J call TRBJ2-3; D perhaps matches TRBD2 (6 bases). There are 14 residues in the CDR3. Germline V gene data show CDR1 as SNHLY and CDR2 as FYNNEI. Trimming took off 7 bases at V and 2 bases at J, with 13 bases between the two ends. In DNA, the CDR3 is TGTGCCAGCAATTCCCAGGGACTCACAGATACGCAGTATTTT. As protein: CASNSQGLTDTQYF.

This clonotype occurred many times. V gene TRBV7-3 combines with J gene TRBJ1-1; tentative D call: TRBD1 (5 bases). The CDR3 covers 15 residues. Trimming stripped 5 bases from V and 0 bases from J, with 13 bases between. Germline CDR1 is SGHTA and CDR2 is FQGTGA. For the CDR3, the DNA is TGTGCCAGCAGCCCACTTGGGGCCATGAACACTGAAGCTTTCTTT. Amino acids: CASSPLGAMNTEAFF.

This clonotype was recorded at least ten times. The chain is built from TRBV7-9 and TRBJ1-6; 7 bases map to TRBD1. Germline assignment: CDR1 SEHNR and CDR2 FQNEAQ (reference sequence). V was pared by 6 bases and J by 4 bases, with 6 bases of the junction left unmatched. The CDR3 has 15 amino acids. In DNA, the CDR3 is TGTGCCAGCAGAATACAGGGGAATTATAATTCACCCCTCCACTTT. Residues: CASRIQGNYNSPLHF.

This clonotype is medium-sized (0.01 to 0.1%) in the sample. In nucleotides, the CDR3 is TGTGCCAGCAGACCCGTGGGGCGCAATCAGCCCCAGCATTTT. It yields the protein CASRPVGRNQPQHF. The V call is TRBV6-5, the J call TRBJ1-5; TRBD1 is a possible D gene (5 bases). The ends were cut back, 6 bases at V and 2 bases at J, with 11 bases in the middle. The CDR3 is 14 residues long. Germline CDR1 MNHEY, CDR2 SVGAGI.

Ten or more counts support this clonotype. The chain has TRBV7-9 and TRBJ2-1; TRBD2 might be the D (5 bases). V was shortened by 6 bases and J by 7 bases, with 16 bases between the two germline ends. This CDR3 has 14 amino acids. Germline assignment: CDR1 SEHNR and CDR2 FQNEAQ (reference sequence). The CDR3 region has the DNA TGTGCCAGCAGACTACTAGGCCCGATTAATGAGCAGTTCTTC. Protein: CASRLLGPINEQFF.

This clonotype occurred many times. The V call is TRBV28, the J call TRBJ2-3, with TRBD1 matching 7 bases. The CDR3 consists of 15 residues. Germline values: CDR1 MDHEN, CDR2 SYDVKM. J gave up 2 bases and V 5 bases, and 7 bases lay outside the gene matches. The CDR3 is CASSPQGTVTDTQYF. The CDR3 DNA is TGTGCCAGCAGTCCTCAAGGGACAGTCACAGATACGCAGTATTTT.

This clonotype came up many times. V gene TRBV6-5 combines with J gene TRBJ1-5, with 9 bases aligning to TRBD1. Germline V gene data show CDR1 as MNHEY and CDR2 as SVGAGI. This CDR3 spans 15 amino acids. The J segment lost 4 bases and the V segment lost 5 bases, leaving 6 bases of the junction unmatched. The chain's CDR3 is CASSNKGTGNQPQHF. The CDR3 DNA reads TGTGCCAGCAGTAATAAGGGGACAGGGAATCAGCCCCAGCATTTT.

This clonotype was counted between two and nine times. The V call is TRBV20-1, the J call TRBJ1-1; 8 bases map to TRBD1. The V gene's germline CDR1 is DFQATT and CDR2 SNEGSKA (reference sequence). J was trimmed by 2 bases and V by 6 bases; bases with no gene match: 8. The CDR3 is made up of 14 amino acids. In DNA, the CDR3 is TGCAGTGCAACCCTCCAGGGGGCCAACACTGAAGCTTTCTTT. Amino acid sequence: CSATLQGANTEAFF.

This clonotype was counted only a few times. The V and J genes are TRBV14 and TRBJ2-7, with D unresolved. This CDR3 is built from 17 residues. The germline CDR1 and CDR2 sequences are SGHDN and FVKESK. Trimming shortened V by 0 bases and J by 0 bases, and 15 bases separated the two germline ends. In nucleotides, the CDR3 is TGTGCCAGCAGCCAAGATAGGGCAGGACCTTACTCCTACGAGCAGTACTTC. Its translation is CASSQDRAGPYSYEQYF. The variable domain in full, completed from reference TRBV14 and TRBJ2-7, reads EAGVTQFPSHSVIEKGQTVTLRCDPISGHDNLYWYRRVMGKEIKFLLHFVKESKQDESGMPNNRFLAERTGGTYSTLKVQPAELEDSGVYFCASSQDRAGPYSYEQYFGPGTRLTVT.

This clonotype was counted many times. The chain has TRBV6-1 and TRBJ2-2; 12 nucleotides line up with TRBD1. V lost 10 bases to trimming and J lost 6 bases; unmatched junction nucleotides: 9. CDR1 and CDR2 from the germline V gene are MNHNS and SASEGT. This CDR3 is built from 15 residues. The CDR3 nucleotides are TGTGCCATCCTTGGGACAGGGGGCGCGGCCGGGGAGCTGTTTTTT. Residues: CAILGTGGAAGELFF.

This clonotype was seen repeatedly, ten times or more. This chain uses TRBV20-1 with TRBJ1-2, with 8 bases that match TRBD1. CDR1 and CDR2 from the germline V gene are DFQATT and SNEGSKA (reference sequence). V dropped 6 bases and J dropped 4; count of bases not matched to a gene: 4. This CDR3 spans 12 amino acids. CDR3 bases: TGCAGTGCGAAGGACAGGGTCTATGGCTACACCTTC. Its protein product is CSAKDRVYGYTF.

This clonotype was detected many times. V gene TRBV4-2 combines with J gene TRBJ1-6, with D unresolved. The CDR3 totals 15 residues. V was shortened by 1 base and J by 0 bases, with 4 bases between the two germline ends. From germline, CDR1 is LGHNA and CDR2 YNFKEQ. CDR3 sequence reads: CASSQASSYNSPLHF. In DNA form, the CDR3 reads TGTGCCAGCAGCCAAGCCAGCTCCTATAATTCACCCCTCCACTTT.

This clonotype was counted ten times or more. CDR3 in DNA: TGTGCCAGCAGCTTAAGGGACAGGGCGGGACGGCAGTTCTTC. Its protein is CASSLRDRAGRQFF. This sequence joins TRBV11-2 and TRBJ2-1, with TRBD1 matching 9 bases. V gave up 2 bases and J gave up 12 bases; unmatched junction bases: 8. This CDR3 is 14 amino acids long. The germline V gene encodes CDR1 SGHAT and CDR2 FQNNGV. The full variable domain, with the rest looked up from reference TRBV11-2 and TRBJ2-1, is EAGVAQSPRYKIIEKRQSVAFWCNPISGHATLYWYQQILGQGPKLLIQFQNNGVVDDSQLPKDRFSAERLKGVDSTLKIQPAKLEDSAVYLCASSLRDRAGRQFFGPGTRLTVL.

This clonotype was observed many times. The CDR3 region has the DNA TGTGCCAGCAGTGATTCCGGGGTAGGAACCTACGAGCAGTACTTC. As protein: CASSDSGVGTYEQYF. The rearrangement joins TRBV2 to TRBJ2-7, with a tentative D call TRBD2 (5 bases). Trimming took 3 bases from V and 2 from J, leaving 14 bases between them. Germline V gene lookup returns CDR1 SNHLY and CDR2 FYNNEI. The CDR3 sequence is 15 residues long. The full variable domain, in which reference TRBV2 and TRBJ2-7 provide the parts outside the CDR3, is EPEVTQTPSHQVTQMGQEVILRCVPISNHLYFYWYRQILGQKVEFLVSFYNNEISEKSEIFDDQFSVERPDGSNFTLKIRSTKLEDSAMYFCASSDSGVGTYEQYFGPGTRLTVT.

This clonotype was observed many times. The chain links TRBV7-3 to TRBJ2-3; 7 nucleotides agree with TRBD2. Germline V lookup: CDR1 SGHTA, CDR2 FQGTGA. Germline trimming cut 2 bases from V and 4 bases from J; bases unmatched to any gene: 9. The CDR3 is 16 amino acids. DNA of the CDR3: TGTGCCAGCAGCTTATCTCGCGGGAGAAGCGCAGATACGCAGTATTTT. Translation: CASSLSRGRSADTQYF.

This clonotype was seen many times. The CDR3 sequence: CASSQNPGGGNQPQHF. CDR3 coding DNA: TGTGCCAGCAGTCAGAACCCCGGTGGGGGCAATCAGCCCCAGCATTTT. This chain links TRBV2 with TRBJ1-5, with no clear D. Trimming pared 5 bases from V and 2 bases from J, leaving 16 bases between. The CDR3 is 16 residues long. Per the germline V gene, CDR1 is SNHLY and CDR2 is FYNNEI. Full variable domain (rest looked up from reference TRBV2 and TRBJ1-5): EPEVTQTPSHQVTQMGQEVILRCVPISNHLYFYWYRQILGQKVEFLVSFYNNEISEKSEIFDDQFSVERPDGSNFTLKIRSTKLEDSAMYFCASSQNPGGGNQPQHFGDGTRLSIL.

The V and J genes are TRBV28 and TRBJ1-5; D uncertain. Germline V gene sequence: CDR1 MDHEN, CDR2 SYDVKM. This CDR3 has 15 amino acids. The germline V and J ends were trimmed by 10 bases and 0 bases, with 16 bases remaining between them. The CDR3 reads CANRLRDISNQPQHF. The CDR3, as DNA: TGTGCCAACAGACTCCGCGACATTAGCAATCAGCCCCAGCATTTT.

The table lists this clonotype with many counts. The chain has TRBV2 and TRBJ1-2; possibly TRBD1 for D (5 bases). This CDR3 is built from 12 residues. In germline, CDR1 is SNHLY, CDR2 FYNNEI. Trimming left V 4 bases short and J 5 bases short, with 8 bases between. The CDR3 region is CASSASGYGYTF. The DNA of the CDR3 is TGTGCCAGCAGTGCATCAGGGTATGGCTACACCTTC.

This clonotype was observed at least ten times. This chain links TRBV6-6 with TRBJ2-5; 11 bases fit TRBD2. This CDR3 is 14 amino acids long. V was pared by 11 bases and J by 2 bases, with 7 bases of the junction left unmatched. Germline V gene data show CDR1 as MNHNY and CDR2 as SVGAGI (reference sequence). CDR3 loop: CAGNSGREQETQYF. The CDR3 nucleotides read TGTGCCGGAAATAGCGGGAGGGAACAAGAGACCCAGTACTTC.

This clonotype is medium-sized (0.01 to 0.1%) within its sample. CDR3 bases: TGCGCCAGCAGTCCACAGGGGTCGGGGGAGACCCAGTACTTC. This gives the protein CASSPQGSGETQYF. This sequence joins TRBV5-1 and TRBJ2-5; 7 bases match TRBD1. The junction had 9 bases not matched to a gene; V was cut back by 5 bases and J by 5 bases. CDR1 is SGHRS and CDR2 is YFSETQ in the germline V gene. The CDR3 contains 14 residues.